This T cell receptor beta chain comes out of a study of blood T cells in healthy people across ages. Every donor gave ten milliliters of peripheral blood. A note on this clonotype: What it recognizes is unknown.

Primed by a sample-barcoded 5' primer and a J-beta primer mix, a second PCR proceeded for about 6 to 12 cycles. The yield of each sample was at least 2.5 million CDR3-containing paired-end reads. TCRdb re-called the 5' RACE reads through MiXCR, storing one row per CDR3 protein. Of over a million distinct CDR3 sequences detected, 25% appear once; the ten largest clones hold about 0.72%. V shed 7 bases and J shed 3 bases, with 13 bases lying between them. CDR3 length equals 13 residues. Study conclusions and caveats: While age rose, TCR beta diversity per million T cells dropped in a roughly linear way.

The sample also formed part of further work on T cells of mothers and their children. That work adds: There were over 8.5 million TCR beta CDR3 reads from each mother and a few million from each child.

The gene calls are TRBV12-3 or TRBV12-4 and TRBJ2-7, with D unclear. Sequenced material: blood. This sequence originates from a girl aged 2 to 10 in good health. The CDR3 spells CASTLANYYEQYF. DNA for the CDR3: TGTGCCAGCACCTTAGCTAACTACTACGAGCAGTACTTC.